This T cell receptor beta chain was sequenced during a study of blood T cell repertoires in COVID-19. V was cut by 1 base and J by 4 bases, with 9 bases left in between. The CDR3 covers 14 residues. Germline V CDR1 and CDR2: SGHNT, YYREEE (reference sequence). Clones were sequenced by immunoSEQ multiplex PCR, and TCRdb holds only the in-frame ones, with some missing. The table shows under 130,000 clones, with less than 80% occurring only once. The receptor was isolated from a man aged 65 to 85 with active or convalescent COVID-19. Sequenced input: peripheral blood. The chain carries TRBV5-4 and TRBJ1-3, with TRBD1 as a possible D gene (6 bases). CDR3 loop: CASSLQGNGNTIYF. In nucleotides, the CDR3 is TGTGCCAGCAGCTTGCAGGGGAACGGAAACACCATATATTTT.